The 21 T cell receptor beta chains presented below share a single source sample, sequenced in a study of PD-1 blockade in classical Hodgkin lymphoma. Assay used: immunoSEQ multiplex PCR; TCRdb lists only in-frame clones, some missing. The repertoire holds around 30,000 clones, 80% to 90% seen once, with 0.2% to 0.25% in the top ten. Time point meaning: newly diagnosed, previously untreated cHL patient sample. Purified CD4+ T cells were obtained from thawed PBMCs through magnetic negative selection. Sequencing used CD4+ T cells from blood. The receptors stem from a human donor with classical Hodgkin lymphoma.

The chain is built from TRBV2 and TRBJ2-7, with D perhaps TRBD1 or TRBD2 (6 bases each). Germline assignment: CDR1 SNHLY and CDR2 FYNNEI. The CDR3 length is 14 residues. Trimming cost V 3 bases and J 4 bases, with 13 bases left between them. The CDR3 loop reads CASSDRGAGYEQYF. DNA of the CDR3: TGTGCCAGCAGTGATAGGGGGGCTGGGTACGAGCAGTACTTC. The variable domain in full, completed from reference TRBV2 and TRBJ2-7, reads EPEVTQTPSHQVTQMGQEVILRCVPISNHLYFYWYRQILGQKVEFLVSFYNNEISEKSEIFDDQFSVERPDGSNFTLKIRSTKLEDSAMYFCASSDRGAGYEQYFGPGTRLTVT.

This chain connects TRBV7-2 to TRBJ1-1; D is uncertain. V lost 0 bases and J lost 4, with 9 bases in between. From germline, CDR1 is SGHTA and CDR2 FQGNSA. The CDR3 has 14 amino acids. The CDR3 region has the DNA TGTGCCAGCAGCTTAGCGCGGCGCGGCACTGAAGCTTTCTTT. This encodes CASSLARRGTEAFF.

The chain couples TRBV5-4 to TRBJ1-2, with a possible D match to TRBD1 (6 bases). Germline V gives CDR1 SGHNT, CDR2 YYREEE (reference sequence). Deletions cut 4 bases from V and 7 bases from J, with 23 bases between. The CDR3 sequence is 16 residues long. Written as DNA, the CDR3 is TGTGCCAGCAGCGGAGGGGGTCCAGAATTCCTCGGTGGCTACACCTTC. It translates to CASSGGGPEFLGGYTF.

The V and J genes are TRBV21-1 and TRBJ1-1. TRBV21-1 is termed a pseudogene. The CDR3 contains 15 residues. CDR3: CASSKDGPTNTEAFF. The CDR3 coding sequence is TGTGCCAGCAGCAAAGACGGGCCCACGAACACTGAAGCTTTCTTT.

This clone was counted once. The chain's CDR3 is CASSSVTGGTYGYTF. Written as DNA, the CDR3 is TGTGCCAGCAGCTCCGTCACAGGGGGGACCTATGGCTACACCTTC. The chain couples TRBV11-2 to TRBJ1-2; 8 positions match TRBD1. Trimming removed 4 bases from V and 4 bases from J; junction bases left unmatched: 8. This CDR3 is built from 15 residues. The V gene's germline CDR1 is SGHAT and CDR2 FQNNGV. Filled out from reference TRBV11-2 and TRBJ1-2, the complete variable domain reads EAGVAQSPRYKIIEKRQSVAFWCNPISGHATLYWYQQILGQGPKLLIQFQNNGVVDDSQLPKDRFSAERLKGVDSTLKIQPAKLEDSAVYLCASSSVTGGTYGYTFGSGTRLTVV.

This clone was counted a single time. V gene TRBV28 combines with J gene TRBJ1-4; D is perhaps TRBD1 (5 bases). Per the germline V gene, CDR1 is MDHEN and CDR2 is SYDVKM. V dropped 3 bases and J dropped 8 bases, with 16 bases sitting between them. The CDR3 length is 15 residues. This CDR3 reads CASSFIEGTHEKLFF. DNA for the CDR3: TGTGCCAGCAGTTTTATTGAGGGGACCCACGAAAAACTGTTTTTT.

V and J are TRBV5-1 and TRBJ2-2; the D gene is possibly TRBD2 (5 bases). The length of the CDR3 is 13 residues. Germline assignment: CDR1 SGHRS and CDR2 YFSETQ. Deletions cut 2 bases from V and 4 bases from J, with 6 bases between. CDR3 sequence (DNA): TGCGCCAGCAGCTTAGGGAGCACCGGGGAGCTGTTTTTT. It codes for CASSLGSTGELFF.

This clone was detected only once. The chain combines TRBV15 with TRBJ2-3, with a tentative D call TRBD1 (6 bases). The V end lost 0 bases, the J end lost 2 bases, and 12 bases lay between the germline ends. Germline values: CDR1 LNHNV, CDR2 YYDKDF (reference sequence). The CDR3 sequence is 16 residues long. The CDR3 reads CATSRDQGLSTDTQYF. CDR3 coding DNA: TGTGCCACCAGCAGAGATCAGGGGCTTTCCACAGATACGCAGTATTTT.

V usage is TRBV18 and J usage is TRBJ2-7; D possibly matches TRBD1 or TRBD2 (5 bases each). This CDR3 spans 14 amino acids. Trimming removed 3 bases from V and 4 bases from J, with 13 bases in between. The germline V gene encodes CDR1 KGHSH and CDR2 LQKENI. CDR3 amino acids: CASSPGRNSYEQYF. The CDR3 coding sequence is TGTGCCAGCTCACCGGGACGGAACTCTTACGAGCAGTACTTC.

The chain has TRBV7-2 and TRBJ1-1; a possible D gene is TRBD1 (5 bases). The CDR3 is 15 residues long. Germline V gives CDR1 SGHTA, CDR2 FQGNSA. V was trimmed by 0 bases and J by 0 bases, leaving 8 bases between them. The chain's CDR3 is CASSLARGLNTEAFF. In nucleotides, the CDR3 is TGTGCCAGCAGCTTAGCTAGGGGCTTGAACACTGAAGCTTTCTTT. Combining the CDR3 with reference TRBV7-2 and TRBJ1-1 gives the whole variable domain GAGVSQSPSNKVTEKGKDVELRCDPISGHTALYWYRQSLGQGLEFLIYFQGNSAPDKSGLPSDRFSAERTGGSVSTLTIQRTQQEDSAVYLCASSLARGLNTEAFFGQGTRLTVV.

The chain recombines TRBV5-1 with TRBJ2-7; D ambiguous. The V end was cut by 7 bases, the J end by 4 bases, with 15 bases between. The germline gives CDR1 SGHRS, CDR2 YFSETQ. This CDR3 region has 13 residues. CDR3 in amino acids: CASSDAARYEQYF. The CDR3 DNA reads TGCGCCAGCTCGGACGCCGCTAGATACGAGCAGTACTTC.

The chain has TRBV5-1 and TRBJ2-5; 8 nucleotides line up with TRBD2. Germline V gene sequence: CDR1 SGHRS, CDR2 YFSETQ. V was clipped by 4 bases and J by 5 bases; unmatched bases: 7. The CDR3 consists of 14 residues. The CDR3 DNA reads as TGCGCCAGCAGCCTCGGGGGGGTCAGGGAGACCCAGTACTTC. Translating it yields CASSLGGVRETQYF.

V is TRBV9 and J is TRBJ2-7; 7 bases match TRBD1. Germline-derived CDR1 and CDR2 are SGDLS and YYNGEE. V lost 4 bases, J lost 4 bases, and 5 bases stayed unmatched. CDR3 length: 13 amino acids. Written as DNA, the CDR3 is TGTGCCAGCAGCTTTACAGGGGCATACGAGCAGTACTTC. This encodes CASSFTGAYEQYF.

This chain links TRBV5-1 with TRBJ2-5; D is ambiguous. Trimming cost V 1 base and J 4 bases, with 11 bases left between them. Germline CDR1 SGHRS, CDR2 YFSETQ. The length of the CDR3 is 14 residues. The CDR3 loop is CASSLRVLAETQYF. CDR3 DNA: TGCGCCAGCAGCTTGCGAGTTTTGGCAGAGACCCAGTACTTC.

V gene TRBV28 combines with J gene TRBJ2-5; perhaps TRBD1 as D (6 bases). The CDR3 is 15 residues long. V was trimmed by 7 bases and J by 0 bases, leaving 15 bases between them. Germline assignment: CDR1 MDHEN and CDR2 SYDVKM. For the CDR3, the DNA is TGTGCCAGCAACGAGAGGACAGCGTACCAAGAGACCCAGTACTTC. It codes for CASNERTAYQETQYF.

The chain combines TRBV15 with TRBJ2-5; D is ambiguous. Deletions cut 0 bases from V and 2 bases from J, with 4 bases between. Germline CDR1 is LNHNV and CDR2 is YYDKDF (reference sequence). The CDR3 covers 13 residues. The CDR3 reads CATSRDKQETQYF. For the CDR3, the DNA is TGTGCCACCAGCAGAGATAAGCAAGAGACCCAGTACTTC.

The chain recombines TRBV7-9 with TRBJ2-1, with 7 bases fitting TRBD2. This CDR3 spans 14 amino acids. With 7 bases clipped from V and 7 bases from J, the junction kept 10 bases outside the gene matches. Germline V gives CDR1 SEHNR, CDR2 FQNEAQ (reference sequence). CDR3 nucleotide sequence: TGTGCCAGCACCTTGATGGGGGGGATAAATGAGCAGTTCTTC. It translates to CASTLMGGINEQFF.

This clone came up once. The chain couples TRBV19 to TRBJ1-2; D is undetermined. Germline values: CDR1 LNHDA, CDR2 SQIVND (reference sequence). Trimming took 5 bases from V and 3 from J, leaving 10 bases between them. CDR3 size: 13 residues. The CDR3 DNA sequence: TGTGCCAGTAGTGTGACCCGGTACTATGGCTACACCTTC. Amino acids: CASSVTRYYGYTF.

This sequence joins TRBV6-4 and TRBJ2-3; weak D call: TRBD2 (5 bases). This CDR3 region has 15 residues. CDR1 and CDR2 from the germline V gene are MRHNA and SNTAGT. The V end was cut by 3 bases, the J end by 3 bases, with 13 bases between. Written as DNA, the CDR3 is TGTGCCAGCAGTGAGGGTGCGGGTGGAACAGATACGCAGTATTTT. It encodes CASSEGAGGTDTQYF.

CDR3 DNA sequence: TGTGCCAGTAGTCAGCTGGAAAGGGTAGGCGGGGAGCTGTTTTTT. This sequence encodes CASSQLERVGGELFF. The chain carries TRBV19 and TRBJ2-2; D remains unclear. The ends were cut back, 5 bases at V and 7 bases at J, with 17 bases in the middle. Germline values: CDR1 LNHDA, CDR2 SQIVND (reference sequence). The CDR3 sequence is 15 residues long. The full variable domain, completed using reference TRBV19 and TRBJ2-2, is DGGITQSPKYLFRKEGQNVTLSCEQNLNHDAMYWYRQDPGQGLRLIYYSQIVNDFQKGDIAEGYSVSREKKESFPLTVTSAQKNPTAFYLCASSQLERVGGELFFGEGSRLTVL.

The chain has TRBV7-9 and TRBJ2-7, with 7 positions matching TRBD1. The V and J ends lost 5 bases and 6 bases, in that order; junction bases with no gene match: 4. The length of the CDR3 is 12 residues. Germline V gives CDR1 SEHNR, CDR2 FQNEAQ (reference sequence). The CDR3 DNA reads TGTGCCAGCAGCCATACAGGGGTCGAGCAGTACTTC. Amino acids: CASSHTGVEQYF.